Shown below are 26 T cell receptor beta chains from a single sample sequenced in a study of shared clonotypes between healthy human individuals. TCRdb's table, derived via immunoSEQ multiplex PCR, lists solely in-frame clones and lacks some. The data show around 1.9 million clones, around 95% seen once. Positively selected for CCR7, the CD45RO-negative cells used as naive CD8 cells excluded terminally differentiated effector memory CD45RA+ cells. The sequenced sample consisted of naive CD8+ T cells from PBMCs. The receptors here all came from a man in his late teens or twenties in good health. Some clones in this sample may be carry-over from other donors' samples.

In this sample, this clone turned up a few times. V and J are TRBV10-1 and TRBJ2-1; the D is unclear. From germline, CDR1 is WNHNN and CDR2 SYGVQD (reference sequence). Trimming pared 5 bases from V and 13 bases from J, leaving 12 bases between. CDR3 length: 11 amino acids. CDR3 coding DNA: TGCGCCAGCAGTACCAGCTCCCTACAGTTCTTC. The encoded protein is CASSTSSLQFF.

V is TRBV2 and J is TRBJ2-3, with 9 bases that match TRBD2. J gave up 0 bases and V 6 bases, and 4 bases lay outside the gene matches. The CDR3 loop spans 15 amino acids. From germline, CDR1 is SNHLY and CDR2 FYNNEI. The CDR3 region is CASRTTSGSTDTQYF. Here the CDR3 DNA reads TGTGCCAGCAGGACTACTAGCGGGAGCACAGATACGCAGTATTTT.

The J gene is TRBJ1-5, the V gene TRBV28, with 8 bases identical to TRBD1. With V trimmed by 5 bases and J by 7 bases, 4 bases remained unmatched. Germline assignment: CDR1 MDHEN and CDR2 SYDVKM. The CDR3 sequence is 13 residues long. CDR3 region: CASSVHRGQPQHF. The CDR3, as DNA: TGTGCCAGCAGTGTCCACAGGGGGCAGCCCCAGCATTTT. The entire variable domain, with the rest obtained from reference TRBV28 and TRBJ1-5, is as follows: DVKVTQSSRYLVKRTGEKVFLECVQDMDHENMFWYRQDPGLGLRLIYFSYDVKMKEKGDIPEGYSVSREKKERFSLILESASTNQTSMYLCASSVHRGQPQHFGDGTRLSIL.

The V call is TRBV10-3, the J call TRBJ1-2; 8 bases are shared with TRBD1. From germline, CDR1 is ENHRY and CDR2 SYGVKD. V trimming: 6 bases; J trimming: 8 bases; junction bases outside the gene matches: 11. The CDR3 consists of 14 residues. The CDR3 region is CAIRGGQAEGGYTF. CDR3 sequence (DNA): TGTGCCATCAGGGGGGGACAGGCGGAGGGAGGCTACACCTTC.

The chain combines TRBV4-1 with TRBJ2-7, with TRBD1 identical over 7 bases. This CDR3 contains 14 residues. The germline CDR1 and CDR2 sequences are MGHRA and YSYEKL. Trimming cost V 1 base and J 6 bases; bases outside gene matches: 6. CDR3 sequence: CASSQVTGVGEQYF. For the CDR3, the DNA is TGCGCCAGCAGCCAAGTAACAGGGGTGGGCGAGCAGTACTTC.

Of note for this clone: The same CDR3 is also encoded by other DNA sequences in this sample. The V call is TRBV11-2, the J call TRBJ1-1; D gene uncertain. V was clipped by 1 base and J by 1 base, with 7 bases between them. Germline assignment: CDR1 SGHAT and CDR2 FQNNGV. This CDR3 has 14 residues. CDR3 nucleotides: TGTGCCAGCAGCTTAGGCGGGGAGAACACTGAAGCTTTCTTT. It encodes CASSLGGENTEAFF.

This chain uses TRBV7-8 with TRBJ2-7; TRBD2 might be the D (5 bases). Germline V gene sequence: CDR1 SGHVS, CDR2 FQNEAQ. Between the trimmed V and J ends, which lost 5 bases and 4 bases, there was a span of 18 bases. This CDR3 contains 15 residues. CDR3 protein: CASSTRLLARYEQYF. The DNA of the CDR3 is TGTGCCAGCAGCACCCGACTCCTAGCTCGTTACGAGCAGTACTTC. Full variable domain (remainder filled in from reference TRBV7-8 and TRBJ2-7): GAGVSQSPRYKVAKRGQDVALRCDPISGHVSLFWYQQALGQGPEFLTYFQNEAQLDKSGLPSDRFFAERPEGSVSTLKIQRTQQEDSAVYLCASSTRLLARYEQYFGPGTRLTVT.

The rearrangement uses TRBV28 and TRBJ2-7, with unresolved D. Trimming removed 3 bases at V and 2 bases at J, with 11 bases between. The CDR3 runs to 14 residues. Germline values: CDR1 MDHEN, CDR2 SYDVKM. CDR3 amino acids: CASSFPVKAYEQYF. The CDR3 DNA follows: TGTGCCAGCAGTTTCCCGGTTAAGGCCTACGAGCAGTACTTC.

The V gene is TRBV11-2, the J gene TRBJ2-7, with TRBD2 as a possible D gene (6 bases). There are 16 residues in the CDR3. The V gene's germline CDR1 is SGHAT and CDR2 FQNNGV. V dropped 4 bases and J dropped 2 bases, with 18 bases sitting between them. The CDR3 DNA reads TGTGCCAGCAGCTCAGCCTATGGGGGGACGGCCTACGAGCAGTACTTC. Amino acids: CASSSAYGGTAYEQYF.

The chain combines TRBV10-2 with TRBJ1-2; D gene unclear. There are 15 residues in the CDR3. With 5 bases removed from V and 6 bases from J, the gap between germline ends came to 19 bases. The germline CDR1 and CDR2 sequences are WSHSY and SAAADI. The CDR3 bases are TGCGCCAGCAGTCCTCTTTACTATCTGGTGAATGGCTACACCTTC. It yields the protein CASSPLYYLVNGYTF.

This chain connects TRBV11-2 to TRBJ2-7; perhaps TRBD2 as D (6 bases). Germline loops: CDR1 SGHAT, CDR2 FQNNGV. This CDR3 is 18 amino acids long. V was cut by 0 bases and J by 2 bases, with 20 bases left in between. CDR3 bases: TGTGCCAGCAGCTTAGAACTGGTGGGGGGACCAAAGACCTACGAGCAGTACTTC. Its translation: CASSLELVGGPKTYEQYF.

The rearrangement uses TRBV2 and TRBJ2-7; D may be TRBD2 (6 bases). There are 15 residues in the CDR3. Between the trimmed V and J ends, which lost 0 bases and 5 bases, there was a span of 14 bases. From germline, CDR1 is SNHLY and CDR2 FYNNEI. CDR3 sequence: CASSEASGAPHEQYF. The DNA of the CDR3 is TGTGCCAGCAGTGAAGCTAGCGGAGCCCCCCACGAGCAGTACTTC.

This chain joins TRBV28 and TRBJ2-7; a possible D gene is TRBD1 (6 bases). V was pared by 7 bases and J by 2 bases, with 33 bases between. The CDR3 spans 20 residues. Per germline, CDR1 MDHEN and CDR2 SYDVKM. The CDR3 DNA follows: TGTGCCAGCACCAACCCCACAGGGCAGGGTAAGATATTGGGAGCCTACGAGCAGTACTTC. It translates to CASTNPTGQGKILGAYEQYF.

This sequence joins TRBV2 and TRBJ2-7; D perhaps matches TRBD2 (5 bases). CDR3 length equals 12 residues. CDR1 and CDR2 from the germline V gene are SNHLY and FYNNEI. V was cut by 10 bases and J by 9 bases, with 19 bases left in between. Written as DNA, the CDR3 is TGTGCCACCCATGGCGAGGGAAACGGGCAGTACTTC. Translating it yields CATHGEGNGQYF.

This chain joins TRBV27 and TRBJ2-1; D possibly matches TRBD1 or TRBD2 (5 bases each). Trimming stripped 8 bases from V and 2 bases from J, with 16 bases between. This CDR3 has 15 residues. Per the germline V gene, CDR1 is MNHEY and CDR2 is SMNVEV (reference sequence). CDR3: CASRREGSPYNEQFF. The CDR3 DNA is TGTGCCAGCCGTAGAGAGGGGTCTCCCTACAATGAGCAGTTCTTC.

V gene TRBV27 combines with J gene TRBJ2-1; 14 bases line up with TRBD2. Germline assignment: CDR1 MNHEY and CDR2 SMNVEV (reference sequence). Trimming cost V 5 bases and J 10 bases; bases outside gene matches: 7. The length of the CDR3 is 15 residues. CDR3 region: CASSTSGLAGEEQFF. CDR3 coding DNA: TGTGCCAGCAGTACCTCGGGACTAGCGGGAGAGGAGCAGTTCTTC.

J is TRBJ2-1 and V is TRBV7-9, with D perhaps matching TRBD1 or TRBD2 (5 bases each). Trimming took 11 bases from V and 7 from J, leaving 27 bases between them. CDR1 and CDR2 (germline): SEHNR, FQNEAQ (reference sequence). This CDR3 has 16 amino acids. CDR3 loop: CAVGWRRRGGENEQFF. CDR3 nucleotides: TGTGCCGTCGGTTGGAGGAGAAGGGGTGGGGAGAATGAGCAGTTCTTC.

The J gene is TRBJ2-3, the V gene TRBV7-2, with D perhaps TRBD2 (6 bases). Germline V lookup: CDR1 SGHTA, CDR2 FQGNSA. Trimming took off 4 bases at V and 3 bases at J, with 23 bases between the two ends. The CDR3 consists of 18 residues. Here the CDR3 reads CASSWTIGVVRTTDTQYF. The CDR3 nucleotides are TGTGCCAGCAGCTGGACTATCGGCGTTGTGCGGACGACAGATACGCAGTATTTT.

The rearrangement joins TRBV7-2 to TRBJ1-2; 7 positions agree with TRBD1. CDR1 is SGHTA, CDR2 FQGNSA, per germline. V gave up 8 bases and J gave up 0 bases; unmatched junction bases: 9. The CDR3 consists of 15 residues. The CDR3 sequence: CASQGGLGANYGYTF. CDR3 nucleotide sequence: TGTGCCAGCCAGGGGGGGCTCGGAGCTAACTATGGCTACACCTTC.

The rearrangement links TRBV5-1 to TRBJ2-7; D is uncertain. The germline gives CDR1 SGHRS, CDR2 YFSETQ. The length of the CDR3 is 14 residues. V lost 6 bases to trimming and J lost 2 bases, with 15 bases between them. The CDR3 here is CASTPDKRAYEQYF. The CDR3 DNA follows: TGCGCCAGCACCCCAGACAAGCGCGCCTACGAGCAGTACTTC.

V is TRBV11-2 and J is TRBJ1-1, with TRBD1 identical over 8 bases. In germline, CDR1 is SGHAT, CDR2 FQNNGV. V was pared by 1 base and J by 6 bases, with 16 bases of the junction left unmatched. The CDR3 spans 18 residues. For the CDR3, the DNA is TGTGCCAGCAGCTTAGTCCCCGACAGGGGACCACGGGGCGCTGAAGCTTTCTTT. Its protein is CASSLVPDRGPRGAEAFF.

The V gene is TRBV2, the J gene TRBJ2-3, with D perhaps being TRBD1 or TRBD2 (6 bases each). V dropped 6 bases and J dropped 4 bases, with 23 bases sitting between them. CDR1 and CDR2 from the germline V gene are SNHLY and FYNNEI. The CDR3 loop spans 17 amino acids. The CDR3 DNA follows: TGTGCCAGCAGGTGGGACCCAAGGGGGGCTGGGGCAGATACGCAGTATTTT. It yields the protein CASRWDPRGAGADTQYF.

The sample holds one count of this clone. CDR3 in amino acids: CASDYGVGNTIYF. The CDR3, as DNA: TGTGCCAGCGACTACGGGGTGGGAAACACCATATATTTT. The J gene is TRBJ1-3, the V gene TRBV6-1; unclear D gene. Trimming cost V 8 bases and J 4 bases, with 12 bases left between them. The CDR3 consists of 13 residues. Germline CDR1 is MNHNS and CDR2 is SASEGT.

The chain couples TRBV4-3 to TRBJ2-2, with D uncertain. CDR1 LGHNA and CDR2 YSLEER come from the germline V gene. Deletions cut 4 bases from V and 2 bases from J, with 5 bases between. The CDR3 extends over 13 amino acids. CDR3 residues: CASSPPNTGELFF. The DNA for the CDR3 is TGCGCCAGCAGCCCCCCTAACACCGGGGAGCTGTTTTTT.

The genes are TRBV7-9 and TRBJ2-2; 11 bases fit TRBD2. Germline V gives CDR1 SEHNR, CDR2 FQNEAQ (reference sequence). J gave up 5 bases and V 5 bases, and 10 bases lay outside the gene matches. The CDR3 is 17 residues long. The CDR3 nucleotides are TGTGCCAGCAGCGCGCCGACTAGCGGGATCAAAACCGGGGAGCTGTTTTTT. Residues: CASSAPTSGIKTGELFF.

The chain is built from TRBV7-8 and TRBJ2-1, with TRBD1 identical over 9 bases. This CDR3 spans 16 amino acids. Unmatched junction bases numbered 10, after V lost 5 bases and J lost 5 bases. Germline V gives CDR1 SGHVS, CDR2 FQNEAQ. The CDR3 nucleotides are TGTGCCAGCAGCCCCACCCGAGGGACAGGGAACAATGAGCAGTTCTTC. Translating it yields CASSPTRGTGNNEQFF.